A selection of T cell receptor beta chains follows, all from one sample in a study of shared clonotypes between healthy human individuals. The data were produced by immunoSEQ multiplex PCR, yet TCRdb's version contains in-frame clones alone and is incomplete. Among nearly 500,000 clones, 75% to 85% were seen once, and the ten largest hold approximately 13%. Material: PBMCs. All receptors come from a woman in her thirties or forties in good health. Some clones in this sample may be carry-over from other donors' samples. Each CDR3 is given with its conserved first and last residue. A D gene is named only where the DNA matches it firmly. Only part of the rows carry a size: once, few, many, or a class if the clone is expanded.

clone_size,d_call,v_call,j_call,cdr3_aa,cdr3_nt
-,-,TRBV28,TRBJ2-7,CASSSSPNPYEQYF,TGTGCCAGCAGTTCATCCCCCAACCCCTACGAGCAGTACTTC
-,TRBD1,TRBV6-4,TRBJ1-1,CASRDRGFDTEAFF,TGTGCCAGCCGGGACAGGGGGTTTGACACTGAAGCTTTCTTT
-,TRBD2,TRBV28,TRBJ2-7,CASSLLAAAAHEQYF,TGTGCCAGCAGTTTACTAGCGGCAGCCGCCCACGAGCAGTACTTC
-,TRBD1,TRBV2,TRBJ1-4,CASRLGQTTNEKLFF,TGTGCCAGCAGGTTGGGACAGACAACTAATGAAAAACTGTTTTTT
few,-,TRBV5-1,TRBJ1-3,CASSLAPGGNTIYF,TGCGCCAGCAGCTTGGCCCCGGGGGGAAACACCATATATTTT
few,-,TRBV27,TRBJ2-4,CASSLVGASDIQYF,TGTGCCAGCAGTTTAGTGGGGGCGTCTGACATTCAGTACTTC
-,TRBD1,TRBV6-5,TRBJ1-2,CASSGGTANGYTF,TGTGCCAGCAGTGGCGGGACAGCGAATGGCTACACCTTC
once,-,TRBV28,TRBJ1-1,CASKARRVNTEAFF,TGTGCCAGCAAGGCCAGGCGAGTGAACACTGAAGCTTTCTTT
-,TRBD2,TRBV27,TRBJ2-5,CASSDLYGRATETQYF,TGTGCCAGCAGTGACCTTTACGGGAGGGCCACGGAGACCCAGTACTTC
-,-,TRBV5-8,TRBJ2-7,CASSFPLGPYEQYF,TGTGCCAGCAGCTTCCCTCTGGGGCCCTACGAGCAGTACTTC
-,TRBD2,TRBV29-1,TRBJ2-5,CSAGGLAQETQYF,TGCAGCGCAGGGGGACTAGCGCAAGAGACCCAGTACTTC
few,TRBD2,TRBV18,TRBJ2-5,CASSSGTRGQETQYF,TGTGCCAGCTCCTCTGGGACTAGGGGACAAGAGACCCAGTACTTC
-,-,TRBV28,TRBJ1-5,CASSLGEGRGTYQPQHF,TGTGCCAGCAGTTTAGGAGAGGGTAGGGGAACTTATCAGCCCCAGCATTTT
-,-,TRBV19,TRBJ1-2,CASRPLGGRNGYTF,TGTGCCAGTAGACCCCTCGGCGGGCGGAATGGCTACACCTTC
-,TRBD1,TRBV28,TRBJ1-4,CASSWTGGAHEKLFF,TGTGCCAGCAGCTGGACAGGGGGCGCTCATGAAAAACTGTTTTTT
-,TRBD2,TRBV11-3,TRBJ2-1,CASSPRGLAGPNEQFF,TGTGCCAGCAGCCCAAGAGGACTAGCGGGTCCGAATGAGCAGTTCTTC
-,-,TRBV28,TRBJ2-5,CASSLQGPGTQYF,TGTGCCAGCAGTTTGCAGGGTCCGGGGACCCAGTACTTC
-,TRBD1,TRBV4-1,TRBJ2-7,CASSRPGQGVSYEQYF,TGCGCCAGCAGCCGGCCTGGACAGGGTGTCTCCTACGAGCAGTACTTC
-,TRBD2,TRBV29-1,TRBJ2-7,CSVVLAGGGEQYF,TGCAGCGTTGTACTAGCGGGAGGGGGCGAGCAGTACTTC
-,TRBD2,TRBV4-2,TRBJ2-1,CASSQDRLADYNEQFF,TGTGCCAGCAGCCAAGATCGGCTAGCGGACTACAATGAGCAGTTCTTC
once,TRBD1,TRBV28,TRBJ1-1,CASSDLQGMVTEAFF,TGTGCCAGCAGTGACTTACAGGGGATGGTCACTGAAGCTTTCTTT
-,-,TRBV21-1,TRBJ2-3,CASSIPAGQGENLEITDTQYF,TGTGCCAGCAGCATCCCAGCGGGACAGGGGGAGAATTTGGAAATCACAGATACGCAGTATTTT
few,TRBD1,TRBV18,TRBJ1-2,CASSPDREDGYTF,TGTGCCAGCTCACCAGACAGGGAGGATGGCTACACCTTC
-,TRBD2,TRBV4-1,TRBJ2-5,CASSQSGLAGPSTETQYF,TGCGCCAGCAGCCAGTCGGGACTAGCGGGACCCTCCACAGAGACCCAGTACTTC
-,TRBD1,TRBV7-2,TRBJ1-1,CASSLGDRRGTEAFF,TGTGCCAGCAGCTTAGGGGACAGGAGAGGAACTGAAGCTTTCTTT
-,-,TRBV7-9,TRBJ1-4,CASSLEAGRTNEKLFF,TGTGCCAGCAGCTTAGAGGCGGGCAGGACTAATGAAAAACTGTTTTTT
-,-,TRBV5-1,TRBJ2-2,CASSLENRGTGELFF,TGCGCCAGCAGCTTGGAGAATAGGGGGACCGGGGAGCTGTTTTTT
-,-,TRBV4-1,TRBJ1-1,CASSQTTLANTEAFF,TGCGCCAGCAGCCAAACCACATTGGCGAACACTGAAGCTTTCTTT
-,TRBD1,TRBV2,TRBJ2-2,CASSLLQGTGELFF,TGTGCCAGCAGCTTACTACAGGGGACCGGGGAGCTGTTTTTT
-,-,TRBV7-7,TRBJ2-5,CASSFRPQETQYF,TGTGCCAGCAGCTTTCGACCCCAAGAGACCCAGTACTTC
-,-,TRBV7-9,TRBJ1-2,CASSSLLRVQRYGYTF,TGTGCCAGCAGCTCCCTCCTCAGGGTTCAGCGCTATGGCTACACCTTC
-,-,TRBV5-1,TRBJ2-3,CASSLVAGTDTQYF,TGCGCCAGCAGCTTGGTAGCGGGCACAGATACGCAGTATTTT
-,TRBD1,TRBV25-1,TRBJ1-3,CTSSVGGDGNTIYF,TGTACCAGCAGTGTAGGGGGCGATGGAAACACCATATATTTT
-,TRBD2,TRBV7-3,TRBJ2-5,CASSPHAGGETQYF,TGTGCCAGCAGCCCCCACGCGGGAGGAGAGACCCAGTACTTC
-,TRBD2,TRBV28,TRBJ2-2,CASEAGGLNTGELFF,TGTGCCAGCGAAGCGGGAGGTCTAAACACCGGGGAGCTGTTTTTT
-,-,TRBV2,TRBJ2-1,CASRLQGDEQFF,TGTGCCAGCAGGTTACAGGGAGATGAGCAGTTCTTC
-,-,TRBV7-3,TRBJ2-7,CASGKGDIAYEQYF,TGTGCCAGCGGGAAAGGGGACATAGCCTACGAGCAGTACTTC
-,-,TRBV4-2,TRBJ2-1,CASSHRGRGDYNEQFF,TGTGCCAGCAGCCACCGGGGGCGAGGGGACTACAATGAGCAGTTCTTC
-,-,TRBV19,TRBJ2-1,CASLPSGLKVANEQFF,TGTGCCAGTCTTCCATCCGGGCTAAAGGTAGCAAATGAGCAGTTCTTC
few,TRBD1,TRBV7-2,TRBJ2-5,CASSAQTGVTREQYF,TGTGCCAGCAGCGCACAGACAGGGGTAACGAGGGAGCAGTACTTC
-,-,TRBV7-2,TRBJ2-2,CASSPDPTGELFF,TGTGCCAGCAGCCCCGACCCAACCGGGGAGCTGTTTTTT
-,-,TRBV5-4,TRBJ2-7,CASSFGPTYEQYF,TGTGCCAGCAGCTTCGGACCGACCTACGAGCAGTACTTC
-,-,TRBV7-2,TRBJ1-3,CASSSDRSSGNTIYF,TGTGCCAGCAGCTCCGACAGGAGCTCTGGAAACACCATATATTTT
once,-,TRBV28,TRBJ1-2,CASSFDLEYGYTF,TGTGCCAGCAGTTTTGACCTCGAATATGGCTACACCTTC
-,-,TRBV30,TRBJ1-1,CAYQKGTMNTEAFF,TGTGCCTACCAAAAGGGAACCATGAACACTGAAGCTTTCTTT
-,TRBD1,TRBV6-5,TRBJ2-7,CASSYGTGLYEQYF,TGTGCCAGCAGTTACGGGACAGGCCTCTACGAGCAGTACTTC